The clone carrying this TCR beta chain was detected once. Its cognate antigen is unknown. TCRdb keeps only in-frame clones here, not all; method: immunoSEQ multiplex PCR. The top ten clones hold 1.7% of a sample with 350,000 to 600,000 clones, 70% to 90% of them seen once. The CDR3 is made up of 18 amino acids. CDR1 LGHNA and CDR2 YNFKEQ come from the germline V gene. V lost 0 bases and J 0 bases, leaving 16 bases between the germline ends. This sample is drawn from a study of Ad26.COV2.S vaccination and SARS-CoV-2 variants. In the study overall: Among those in the COV1001 Ad26.COV2.S trial arm was the donor. Ad26.COV2.S given intramuscularly, once or twice 56 days apart.

Treatment given: some 19 received Ad26.COV2.S at low or high dose, single or two shots; about five received placebo; per-sample allocation not given. Sample collection was performed on day 63 after the first vaccine or placebo injection. Findings and caveats of the study: For non-spike TCRs, breadth in vaccine recipients resembled that in placebo recipients. Substantial breadth was reported for post-vaccination spike-specific CD8+ and CD4+ T cells.

V gene TRBV4-2 combines with J gene TRBJ2-3; TRBD2 is a possible D gene (6 bases). The sequenced sample was peripheral blood, obtained in a trial of Ad26.COV2.S vaccine versus placebo. The sequence derives from a person between 18 and 65 years old who received the Ad26.COV2.S COVID-19 vaccine or a placebo. CDR3 sequence: CASSQDDSGSSSTDTQYF. The CDR3 nucleotides read TGTGCCAGCAGCCAAGATGATAGCGGCTCATCTAGCACAGATACGCAGTATTTT.